Below, 30 T cell receptor beta chains from the same sample are listed, as sequenced in a study of T cells in Graves' hyperthyroidism and ophthalmopathy. The CDR3 regions of TCR beta were amplified from RNA transcripts. During a first-round RT-PCR of the TCR CDR3, the HTBI primer set was used. TCRdb recomputed calls from the multiplex PCR reads with MiXCR, one row per CDR3 protein. Among around 300,000 distinct CDR3 sequences listed, 13% were seen once. The sample was blood. The receptors shown here come from a woman aged 25 to 39 with Graves' hyperthyroidism that later progressed to Graves' ophthalmopathy.

This clonotype was detected ten times or more. The chain employs TRBV20-1 and TRBJ2-7; 11 bases are shared with TRBD2. Germline V lookup: CDR1 DFQATT, CDR2 SNEGSKA (reference sequence). The CDR3 runs to 14 residues. V lost 6 bases, J lost 0 bases, and 4 bases stayed unmatched. The CDR3 nucleotides are TGCAGTGCGGTAGCGGGGGGGAACTCCTACGAGCAGTACTTC. Translation: CSAVAGGNSYEQYF.

Ten or more counts support this clonotype. The J gene is TRBJ2-5, the V gene TRBV5-1; 11 positions agree with TRBD2. From germline, CDR1 is SGHRS and CDR2 YFSETQ. This CDR3 is built from 16 residues. Trimming cost V 0 bases and J 3 bases; bases outside gene matches: 4. The CDR3: CASSLGLAGLEETQYF. Here the CDR3 DNA reads TGCGCCAGCAGCTTGGGACTAGCGGGACTAGAAGAGACCCAGTACTTC. Together with reference TRBV5-1 and TRBJ2-5, the CDR3 gives the full variable domain: KAGVTQTPRYLIKTRGQQVTLSCSPISGHRSVSWYQQTPGQGLQFLFEYFSETQRNKGNFPGRFSGRQFSNSRSEMNVSTLELGDSALYLCASSLGLAGLEETQYFGPGTRLLVL.

This clonotype was detected many times. V gene TRBV3-1 combines with J gene TRBJ2-3; D is undetermined. With 0 bases removed from V and 4 bases from J, the gap between germline ends came to 8 bases. Germline assignment: CDR1 LGHDT and CDR2 YNNKEL (reference sequence). The CDR3 contains 14 residues. This CDR3 is CASSQDDESDTQYF. The CDR3 coding sequence is TGTGCCAGCAGCCAAGATGATGAGTCAGATACGCAGTATTTT.

This clonotype was counted many times. J is TRBJ2-3 and V is TRBV6-6; possibly TRBD1 for D (5 bases). The germline V and J ends were trimmed by 0 bases and 0 bases, with 10 bases remaining between them. Germline CDR1 is MNHNY and CDR2 is SVGAGI (reference sequence). This CDR3 region has 16 residues. The CDR3 spells CASSYSYRPSTDTQYF. The CDR3 DNA reads TGTGCCAGCAGTTACTCGTACAGGCCCAGCACAGATACGCAGTATTTT.

This clonotype occurred many times. The chain employs TRBV18 and TRBJ2-3; D possibly corresponds to TRBD2 (6 bases). In germline, CDR1 is KGHSH, CDR2 LQKENI. CDR3 length equals 17 residues. The V gene lost 4 bases and the J gene lost 4 bases, with 21 bases spanning the gap. CDR3 sequence reads: CASSRTISGLEADTQYF. Here the CDR3 DNA reads TGTGCCAGCTCACGGACGATTAGCGGACTTGAAGCAGATACGCAGTATTTT.

In its sample, this clonotype was seen many times. The V gene is TRBV7-2, the J gene TRBJ2-7; the D gene is possibly TRBD1 (5 bases). The germline V gene encodes CDR1 SGHTA and CDR2 FQGNSA. The CDR3 contains 14 residues. V was clipped by 0 bases and J by 0 bases, with 6 bases between them. CDR3 in amino acids: CASSLAGPSYEQYF. For the CDR3, the DNA is TGTGCCAGCAGCTTAGCGGGGCCCTCCTACGAGCAGTACTTC.

This clonotype was recorded many times. This chain links TRBV30 with TRBJ2-2; perhaps D is TRBD1 or TRBD2 (5 bases each). Germline loops: CDR1 GTSNPN, CDR2 SVGIG (reference sequence). Trimming left V 1 base short and J 1 base short, with 13 bases between. The CDR3 loop spans 16 amino acids. This chain's CDR3 is CAWSGIWGMNTGELFF. DNA of the CDR3: TGTGCCTGGAGTGGGATTTGGGGGATGAACACCGGGGAGCTGTTTTTT.

In its sample, this clonotype was seen a few times. The chain recombines TRBV20-1 with TRBJ2-7, with 9 bases that match TRBD2. The CDR3 is 15 residues long. Germline assignment: CDR1 DFQATT and CDR2 SNEGSKA (reference sequence). V was clipped by 3 bases and J by 2 bases; unmatched bases: 8. The CDR3 sequence is CSARATSGFTYEQYF. The CDR3 bases are TGCAGTGCTAGGGCTACTAGCGGGTTCACCTACGAGCAGTACTTC.

This clonotype was observed many times. J is TRBJ2-1 and V is TRBV7-8, with a tentative D call TRBD2 (7 bases). Germline loops: CDR1 SGHVS, CDR2 FQNEAQ. V was trimmed by 1 base and J by 9 bases, leaving 13 bases between them. The CDR3 covers 14 residues. In DNA, the CDR3 is TGTGCCAGCAGCTTAGATGGGGGGGCGGTTGAGCAGTTCTTC. It translates to CASSLDGGAVEQFF.

In its sample, this clonotype was seen once. Just one base apart from a much larger clone, this may be a read error. The chain recombines TRBV19 with TRBJ2-7; D tentatively reads TRBD1 or TRBD2 (5 bases each). The CDR3 covers 13 residues. CDR1 and CDR2 (germline): LNHDA, SQIVND (reference sequence). CDR3 coding DNA: TGTGCCAGTTCATGGGACCAGAACTACAAGCAGTACTTC. Residues: CASSWDQNYKQYF.

This clonotype was detected ten times or more. The chain is built from TRBV28 and TRBJ1-5; 7 nucleotides agree with TRBD1. Germline trimming cut 2 bases from V and 4 bases from J; bases unmatched to any gene: 8. Germline values: CDR1 MDHEN, CDR2 SYDVKM. The CDR3 contains 16 residues. CDR3 protein: CASSLRGTGVNQPQHF. CDR3 sequence (DNA): TGTGCCAGCAGTTTACGGGGTACAGGGGTTAATCAGCCCCAGCATTTT.

The table lists this clonotype with a few counts. The chain combines TRBV11-2 with TRBJ2-3; tentative D call: TRBD1 (12 bases). This CDR3 comprises 19 residues. Germline V gene data show CDR1 as SGHAT and CDR2 as FQNNGV. V dropped 9 bases and J dropped 0 bases, with 28 bases sitting between them. In DNA form, the CDR3 reads TGTGCCAGTGGGGGACAGGGGGCGCGGACTAGCGGGAGCACAGATACGCAGTATTTT. Its protein is CASGGQGARTSGSTDTQYF. Based on the CDR3 plus reference TRBV11-2 and TRBJ2-3, the full variable domain is EAGVAQSPRYKIIEKRQSVAFWCNPISGHATLYWYQQILGQGPKLLIQFQNNGVVDDSQLPKDRFSAERLKGVDSTLKIQPAKLEDSAVYLCASGGQGARTSGSTDTQYFGPGTRLTVL.

This clonotype was seen ten or more times. J is TRBJ2-7 and V is TRBV20-1, with a possible D match to TRBD1 (5 bases). There are 15 residues in the CDR3. With 4 bases removed from V and 3 bases from J, the gap between germline ends came to 19 bases. Per the germline V gene, CDR1 is DFQATT and CDR2 is SNEGSKA (reference sequence). This CDR3 is CSATIPDINHYEQYF. CDR3 in DNA: TGCAGTGCTACGATCCCGGACATTAACCACTACGAGCAGTACTTC.

This clonotype occurred many times. J is TRBJ2-5 and V is TRBV12-3 or TRBV12-4, with D perhaps matching TRBD2 (6 bases). V lost 4 bases to trimming and J lost 5 bases, with 17 bases between them. CDR3 length equals 15 residues. The chain's CDR3 is CASSWEVPGAETQYF. As DNA, the CDR3 is TGTGCCAGCAGTTGGGAGGTGCCAGGTGCCGAGACCCAGTACTTC.

This clonotype was recorded at least ten times. The CDR3 region is CAISERTSGETQYF. The CDR3 DNA reads as TGTGCCATCAGTGAGCGGACTAGCGGAGAGACCCAGTACTTC. The chain uses TRBV10-3 and TRBJ2-5; 10 bases map to TRBD2. From germline, CDR1 is ENHRY and CDR2 SYGVKD. V shed 2 bases and J 4 bases; nucleotides not matched to a gene: 1. CDR3 length: 14 residues.

With regard to this clonotype: A much larger clone sits a single nucleotide away, making a read error possible. The chain joins TRBV18 to TRBJ1-1, with a weak D call TRBD1 (5 bases). This CDR3 is built from 14 residues. Germline CDR1 is KGHSH and CDR2 is LQKENI. The ends were cut back, 3 bases at V and 7 bases at J, with 15 bases in the middle. The CDR3 here is CASSPFRGTLEAFF. The CDR3 DNA sequence: TGTGCCAGCTCACCCTTCCGGGGCACCCTTGAAGCTTTCTTT. Variable domain in full (rest from reference TRBV18 and TRBJ1-1): NAGVMQNPRHLVRRRGQEARLRCSPMKGHSHVYWYRQLPEEGLKFMVYLQKENIIDESGMPKERFSAEFPKEGPSILRIQQVVRGDSAAYFCASSPFRGTLEAFFGQGTRLTVV.

This clonotype was observed at least ten times. The rearrangement links TRBV27 to TRBJ1-4; D might be TRBD1 (6 bases). Deletions cut 5 bases from V and 4 bases from J, with 14 bases between. The CDR3 runs to 15 residues. From germline, CDR1 is MNHEY and CDR2 SMNVEV (reference sequence). CDR3 sequence: CASSNRQDFNEKLFF. CDR3 in DNA: TGTGCCAGCAGTAACCGACAGGACTTTAATGAAAAACTGTTTTTT.

This clonotype was counted at least ten times. V usage is TRBV20-1 and J usage is TRBJ2-3, with D perhaps matching TRBD1 (5 bases). Per the germline V gene, CDR1 is DFQATT and CDR2 is SNEGSKA (reference sequence). The V gene lost 0 bases and the J gene lost 6 bases, with 10 bases spanning the gap. The CDR3 covers 13 residues. Written as DNA, the CDR3 is TGCAGTGCTAGAGACCGCAGGGCTGATACGCAGTATTTT. This encodes CSARDRRADTQYF.

On this clonotype itself: No DNA is shown, since the ends of the CDR3 on it are uncertain; the CDR3 is the one TCRdb lists. This sequence joins TRBV29-1 and TRBJ2-3; the table calls TRBD1, which could not be checked here. Germline V gene sequence: CDR1 SQVTM, CDR2 ANQGSEA. The CDR3 is 14 amino acids long, termini counted. CDR3 residues: CSVGPGSNTDTQYF.

The J gene is TRBJ2-7, the V gene TRBV6-1; D remains unclear. CDR1 MNHNS and CDR2 SASEGT come from the germline V gene. Trimming pared 5 bases from V and 2 bases from J, leaving 13 bases between. CDR3 length equals 14 residues. The CDR3 protein is CASSRWTPTYEQYF. The CDR3 nucleotides read TGTGCCAGCAGTCGCTGGACGCCCACCTACGAGCAGTACTTC.

The V and J genes are TRBV19 and TRBJ2-3; no clear D. Trimming took off 0 bases at V and 5 bases at J, with 12 bases between the two ends. Germline CDR1 and CDR2: LNHDA and SQIVND (reference sequence). The CDR3 runs 15 residues. The CDR3 here is CASSIDETLQDTQYF. The CDR3, as DNA: TGTGCCAGTAGTATAGATGAGACTCTCCAAGATACGCAGTATTTT. The variable domain in full, completed from reference TRBV19 and TRBJ2-3, reads DGGITQSPKYLFRKEGQNVTLSCEQNLNHDAMYWYRQDPGQGLRLIYYSQIVNDFQKGDIAEGYSVSREKKESFPLTVTSAQKNPTAFYLCASSIDETLQDTQYFGPGTRLTVL.

This clonotype has ten or more counts. V and J are TRBV20-1 and TRBJ2-7; 8 nucleotides match TRBD2. This CDR3 spans 16 amino acids. Per germline, CDR1 DFQATT and CDR2 SNEGSKA (reference sequence). The V segment lost 3 bases and the J segment 0 bases; nucleotides outside the gene matches: 10. The CDR3 nucleotides are TGCAGTGCTAGGAGGGCTAGCGGGCCCGACTCCTACGAGCAGTACTTC. It encodes CSARRASGPDSYEQYF.

This clonotype was detected many times. The genes are TRBV30 and TRBJ2-3; a weak D match, TRBD2 (6 bases). The CDR3 spans 15 residues. Germline V gives CDR1 GTSNPN, CDR2 SVGIG (reference sequence). The V and J ends lost 0 bases and 1 base respectively, with 11 bases between them. CDR3: CAWSVEGGRTDTQYF. The CDR3 region has the DNA TGTGCCTGGAGTGTAGAGGGAGGTCGCACAGATACGCAGTATTTT.

This clonotype was seen only a few times. The CDR3 bases are TGTGCCATCAGGCCGGGACTAGGGGGAACCGGGGAGCTGTTTTTT. This translates into CAIRPGLGGTGELFF. The V gene is TRBV10-3, the J gene TRBJ2-2, with 8 bases matching TRBD2. Germline CDR1 and CDR2: ENHRY and SYGVKD. Trimming removed 6 bases from V and 5 bases from J; junction bases left unmatched: 8. This CDR3 has 15 residues.

This clonotype was observed many times. The V call is TRBV24-1, the J call TRBJ2-1; D may be TRBD1 (8 bases). Germline CDR1 and CDR2: KGHDR and SFDVKD. V lost 4 bases to trimming and J lost 6 bases, with 21 bases between them. This CDR3 is 17 amino acids long. This chain's CDR3 is CATSEGGAGTGFNEQFF. Written as DNA, the CDR3 is TGTGCCACCAGTGAGGGGGGGGCCGGGACAGGTTTCAATGAGCAGTTCTTC.

This clonotype was counted only a few times. CDR3: CASISERYGYTF. CDR3 DNA sequence: TGTGCCAGCATTTCGGAGCGGTATGGCTACACCTTC. This chain connects TRBV6-1 to TRBJ1-2; unclear D gene. Germline lookup yields CDR1 MNHNS and CDR2 SASEGT. The CDR3 extends over 12 amino acids. Trimming removed 7 bases from V and 5 bases from J, with 11 bases in between.

At least ten counts were recorded for this clonotype. This rearrangement joins TRBV7-6 to TRBJ2-3, with TRBD2 matching 11 bases. The CDR3 runs 16 residues. The germline CDR1 and CDR2 sequences are SGHVS and FNYEAQ. V was clipped by 5 bases and J by 3 bases; unmatched bases: 7. The CDR3: CASSQVASGRTDTQYF. The CDR3, as DNA: TGTGCCAGCAGCCAGGTGGCTAGCGGGAGGACAGATACGCAGTATTTT.

This clonotype was seen repeatedly, ten times or more. The chain carries TRBV24-1 and TRBJ2-7; D tentatively reads TRBD1 or TRBD2 (6 bases each). This CDR3 comprises 13 residues. Trimming removed 9 bases from V and 6 bases from J, with 17 bases in between. Germline CDR1 reads KGHDR; CDR2 reads SFDVKD. CDR3 sequence (DNA): TGTGCCACCCAAGGTCGGGGGCGCCCCGAGCAGTACTTC. Its translation is CATQGRGRPEQYF.

The rearrangement uses TRBV3-1 and TRBJ1-3; unclear D gene. CDR3 length equals 14 residues. Germline CDR1 and CDR2: LGHDT and YNNKEL (reference sequence). V lost 7 bases to trimming and J lost 0 bases, with 10 bases between them. CDR3 region: CASTTDYSGNTIYF. The CDR3 bases are TGTGCCAGCACTACAGACTACTCTGGAAACACCATATATTTT.

In this sample, this clonotype turned up a few times. The V gene is TRBV20-1, the J gene TRBJ2-5; D possibly corresponds to TRBD2 (5 bases). In germline, CDR1 is DFQATT, CDR2 SNEGSKA (reference sequence). V was pared by 3 bases and J by 1 base, with 15 bases between. The CDR3 is 15 amino acids. CDR3 sequence reads: CSARPRGGFQETQYF. The CDR3 region has the DNA TGCAGTGCTAGGCCCCGAGGCGGGTTCCAAGAGACCCAGTACTTC.